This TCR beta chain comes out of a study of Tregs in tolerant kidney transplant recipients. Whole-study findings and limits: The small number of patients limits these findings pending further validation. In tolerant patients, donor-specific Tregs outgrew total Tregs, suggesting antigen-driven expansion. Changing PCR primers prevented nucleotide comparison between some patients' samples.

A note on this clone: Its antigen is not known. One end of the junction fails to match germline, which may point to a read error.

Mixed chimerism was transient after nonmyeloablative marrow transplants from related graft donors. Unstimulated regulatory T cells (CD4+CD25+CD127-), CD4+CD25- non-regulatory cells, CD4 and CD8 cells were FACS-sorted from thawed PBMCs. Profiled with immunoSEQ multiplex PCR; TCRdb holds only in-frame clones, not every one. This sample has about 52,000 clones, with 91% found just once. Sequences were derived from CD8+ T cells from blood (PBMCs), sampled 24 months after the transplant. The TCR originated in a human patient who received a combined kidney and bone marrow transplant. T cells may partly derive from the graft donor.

The chain's CDR3 is CASSLSAGNQETQYF. CDR3 DNA: TGTGCCAGCAGTTTATCTGCAGGGAACCAGGAGACCCAGTACTTC. This chain uses TRBV27 with TRBJ2-5; D might be TRBD1 (5 bases). The CDR3 is made up of 15 amino acids. CDR1 is MNHEY, CDR2 SMNVEV, per germline (reference sequence).